The 5 T cell receptor beta chains presented below share a single source sample, sequenced in a study of response to subunit inactivated influenza vaccine. One entry per CDR3 protein, called by TCRdb with MiXCR from the RT-PCR reads. Counted here are around 760,000 distinct CDR3 sequences, approximately 15% occurring once; the ten biggest clones make up 5.5% to 7%. The source material was PBMCs from blood, sampled approximately 15 days before vaccination. The receptors derive from a man aged 50-60 years who received an inactivated influenza vaccine.

The gene calls are TRBV18 and TRBJ1-6; 7 nucleotides match TRBD1. In germline, CDR1 is KGHSH, CDR2 LQKENI. The CDR3 length is 13 residues. With V trimmed by 5 bases and J by 11 bases, 6 bases remained unmatched. CDR3 DNA: TGTGCCAGCTCATCAACAGGGGATCCACCCCTCCACTTT. As protein: CASSSTGDPPLHF.

A few counts support this clonotype. The chain has TRBV12-3 or TRBV12-4 and TRBJ1-1, with 7 bases lining up with TRBD1. The ends lost 6 bases at V and 0 bases at J; junction bases unmatched: 7. The CDR3 loop spans 15 amino acids. CDR3 sequence reads: CASRSPGQMNTEAFF. In nucleotides, the CDR3 is TGTGCCAGCAGGTCCCCGGGACAGATGAACACTGAAGCTTTCTTT.

This clonotype was found many times. V gene TRBV9 combines with J gene TRBJ2-1; either TRBD1 or TRBD2 may supply D (6 bases each). The CDR3 is 15 amino acids. The V gene lost 0 bases and the J gene lost 6 bases, with 13 bases spanning the gap. In germline, CDR1 is SGDLS, CDR2 YYNGEE. CDR3: CASSVVGGPFNEQFF. The CDR3 DNA sequence: TGTGCCAGCAGCGTAGTTGGGGGGCCTTTCAATGAGCAGTTCTTC.

The chain uses TRBV7-8 and TRBJ2-3; TRBD1 matches 7 bases. J lost 2 bases, V lost 2 bases, and 19 bases had no gene match. The CDR3 extends over 20 amino acids. Germline-derived CDR1 and CDR2 are SGHVS and FQNEAQ. The CDR3 is CASSLPDRTRDSPHTDTQYF. The CDR3 DNA follows: TGTGCCAGCAGCTTACCGGACAGGACGAGGGATTCCCCCCACACAGATACGCAGTATTTT.

The V call is TRBV15, the J call TRBJ2-5; D is ambiguous. Germline V CDR1 and CDR2: LNHNV, YYDKDF (reference sequence). The CDR3 is 16 amino acids. The ends were cut back, 3 bases at V and 2 bases at J, with 16 bases in the middle. The DNA for the CDR3 is TGTGCCACCAGCAGCCCCGGCAGGACCCAACAAGAGACCCAGTACTTC. This sequence encodes CATSSPGRTQQETQYF.